The rows below give T cell receptor beta chains drawn from one sample of a study of PD-1 and CTLA-4 blockade in melanoma. The table came from immunoSEQ multiplex PCR; TCRdb's copy has only in-frame clones and leaves some out. The sample records over 25,000 clones, about 89% being singletons. The source material was CD8+ T cells from peripheral blood, sampled before anti-PD-1 treatment. The receptor set was obtained from a human donor with melanoma. Each CDR3 is given with its conserved first and last residue. D genes are given only for firm matches. Clone size is stated in some rows and not others, as once, few, many or a class when expanded.

14	-	TRBJ2-7	TRBV2	-	TGTGCCACCCAGCCGCTCGGGTCGGCGGACGAGCAGTACTTC	CATQPLGSADEQYF
15	TRBD2	TRBJ2-2	TRBV10-3	-	TGTGCCATCAAAACAGATAGCGGGAGGGACGGGGAGCTGTTTTTT	CAIKTDSGRDGELFF
13	TRBD1	TRBJ1-2	TRBV6-2/TRBV6-3	-	TGTGCCAGCAGTCTAGGGACAGGGTATGGCTACACCTTC	CASSLGTGYGYTF
19	-	TRBJ2-7	TRBV7-6	-	TGTGCCAGCAGCTCTCCGGGGGTAGGCGATGGGGGAGACACGAACGAGCAGTACTTC	CASSSPGVGDGGDTNEQYF
14	-	TRBJ1-6	TRBV27	-	TGTGCCAGCAGTTTATACCCAGGGCCCTCACCCCTCCACTTT	CASSLYPGPSPLHF
12	TRBD1	TRBJ1-2	TRBV29-1	-	TGCAGCGTGGACAGGGGGACGGGAGGCTACACCTTC	CSVDRGTGGYTF
14	-	TRBJ1-5	TRBV2	-	TGTGCCAGCAGTGACAGTGATAGCAATCAGCCCCAGCATTTT	CASSDSDSNQPQHF
15	-	TRBJ1-1	TRBV6-5	few	TGTGCCAGTGGTACTCAGGTGGGGCTAGGCACTGAAGCTTTCTTT	CASGTQVGLGTEAFF
15	-	TRBJ1-6	TRBV13	-	TGTGCCAGCAGCTTAGGCCGCCAGGGGAGCTCACCCCTCCACTTT	CASSLGRQGSSPLHF
15	-	TRBJ1-4	TRBV18	-	TGTGCCAGCTCACCGAAGGGCATAGATAATGAAAAACTGTTTTTT	CASSPKGIDNEKLFF
18	-	TRBJ1-1	TRBV10-2	-	TGCGCCAGCAGTGAGGGGTACAGGGATTTTTGGATATGGACTGAAGCTTTCTTT	CASSEGYRDFWIWTEAFF
16	TRBD1	TRBJ2-6	TRBV10-1	-	TGCGCCAGCAGTCCAGGGGGTTTCTCTGGGGCCAACGTCCTGACTTTC	CASSPGGFSGANVLTF
13	-	TRBJ2-5	TRBV29-1	-	TGCAGCGTTGAAGGACTAGGAGGGGGGACCCAGTACTTC	CSVEGLGGGTQYF
14	-	TRBJ2-7	TRBV5-1	-	TGCGCCAGCAGCTTGGGGACTCCGGGCGTCGAGCAGTACTTC	CASSLGTPGVEQYF
16	-	TRBJ2-7	TRBV4-1	-	TGCGCCAGCAGCCAAGATCAAACCGGGAGAATTTACGAGCAGTACTTC	CASSQDQTGRIYEQYF
13	-	TRBJ1-1	TRBV7-9	-	TGTGCCAGCCTCCCCCAGGTGAACACTGAAGCTTTCTTT	CASLPQVNTEAFF
14	-	TRBJ2-7	TRBV10-3	-	TGTGCCATCAGTGATAATGGGGCCCCCTACGAGCAGTACTTC	CAISDNGAPYEQYF
12	-	TRBJ2-1	TRBV25-1	-	TGTGCTTCGGACTCCTCCTACAATGAGCAGTTCTTC	CASDSSYNEQFF
15	-	TRBJ1-5	TRBV3-1/TRBV3-2	-	TGTGCCAGCAGCCAATACCCCGGAGGAAGTTCGTCCCAGCATTTT	CASSQYPGGSSSQHF